This T cell receptor beta chain was recorded in a study of blood T cell repertoires in COVID-19. Study information: Sites in the United States, Italy and Spain provided acute and convalescent COVID-19 samples. T cells, B-cell-depleted T cells, or PBMCs supplied cDNA or gDNA.

The V gene's germline CDR1 is SSHAT and CDR2 FNYEAQ (reference sequence). Trimming took 2 bases from V and 3 from J, leaving 7 bases between them. The CDR3 runs to 13 residues. Methods used by the authors: Estimation of nucleated cell counts relied on the amplification of reference gene primers. TCRdb's copy holds only in-frame clones and misses some; the assay was immunoSEQ multiplex PCR. Clonal size and the V and J genes are those of that table, whereas D and trimming came from the DNA. The table shows hundreds of thousands of clones, with 85% to 90% occurring only once. The sequence derives from a man in his forties with acute or convalescent COVID-19. The specimen sequenced was peripheral blood. V is TRBV7-7 and J is TRBJ1-1; D call uncertain. DNA for the CDR3: TGTGCCAGCAGCTTATATTCGGACACTGAAGCTTTCTTT. It is translated as CASSLYSDTEAFF. The variable domain in full, with the rest retrieved from reference TRBV7-7 and TRBJ1-1, is GAGVSQSPRYKVTKRGQDVTLRCDPISSHATLYWYQQALGQGPEFLTYFNYEAQPDKSGLPSDRFSAERPEGSISTLTIQRTEQRDSAMYRCASSLYSDTEAFFGQGTRLTVV.